The clone carrying this T cell receptor (beta chain) was observed at least ten times. The germline V gene has CDR1 SGHVS and CDR2 FNYEAQ. This CDR3 spans 18 amino acids. Losses at the gene ends were 5 bases for V and 4 bases for J; bases not matched to a gene: 12. The time point here: patch test 3, about 24 weeks after DPC sensitization. The treatment denotes: therapeutic diphenylcyclopropenone sensitization with weekly scalp DPC. The sample belongs to a study of human T cells and chemical hapten exposure. Per the study methods: Sample-level TCR yields exhibited a median of approximately 96,000, with a range of 23,224 to 690,600. TCRdb redid the calling of the RACE reads with MiXCR, one entry per CDR3 protein. TCRdb's processing, not the study's, gives the V and J calls here. The data contain more than 45,000 distinct CDR3 sequences, over 10% of them singletons.

This TCR was recovered from a man in his thirties or forties with alopecia areata. Some clones in this sample may be carry-over from other donors' samples. The sample here was whole blood, taken in connection with sensitization to the hapten diphenylcyclopropenone (DPC). The chain couples TRBV7-6 to TRBJ2-1; 12 positions match TRBD2. The CDR3 region has the DNA TGTGCCAGCAGCCCGACTACTAGCGGGGGGCCCATTTACAATGAGCAGTTCTTC. Translated, it gives CASSPTTSGGPIYNEQFF.